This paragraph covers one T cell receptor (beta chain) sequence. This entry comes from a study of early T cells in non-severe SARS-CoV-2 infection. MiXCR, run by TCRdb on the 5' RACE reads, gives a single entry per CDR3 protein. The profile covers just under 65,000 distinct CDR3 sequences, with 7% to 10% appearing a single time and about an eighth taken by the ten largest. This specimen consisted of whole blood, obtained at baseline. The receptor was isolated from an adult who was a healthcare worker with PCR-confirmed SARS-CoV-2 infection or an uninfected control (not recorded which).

CDR3 region: CASSLGGTTDTQYF. CDR3 nucleotides: TGTGCCAGCAGCTTAGGGGGAACCACAGATACGCAGTATTTT. This sequence joins TRBV7-9 and TRBJ2-3; D not resolved. CDR3 size: 14 residues. In germline, CDR1 is SEHNR, CDR2 FQNEAQ (reference sequence). V was cut by 1 base and J by 2 bases, with 7 bases left in between.